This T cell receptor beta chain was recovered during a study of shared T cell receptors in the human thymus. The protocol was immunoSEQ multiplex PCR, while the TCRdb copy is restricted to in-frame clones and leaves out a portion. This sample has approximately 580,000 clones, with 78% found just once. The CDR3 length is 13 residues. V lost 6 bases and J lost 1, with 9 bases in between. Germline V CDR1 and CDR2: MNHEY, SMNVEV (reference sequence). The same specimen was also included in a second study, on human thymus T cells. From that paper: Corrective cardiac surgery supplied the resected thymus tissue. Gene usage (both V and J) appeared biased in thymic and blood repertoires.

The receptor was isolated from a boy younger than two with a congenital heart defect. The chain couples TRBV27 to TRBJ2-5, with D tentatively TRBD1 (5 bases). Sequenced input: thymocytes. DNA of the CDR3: TGTGCCAGCAGGAAGGGGCCCCAAGAGACCCAGTACTTC. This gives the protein CASRKGPQETQYF.